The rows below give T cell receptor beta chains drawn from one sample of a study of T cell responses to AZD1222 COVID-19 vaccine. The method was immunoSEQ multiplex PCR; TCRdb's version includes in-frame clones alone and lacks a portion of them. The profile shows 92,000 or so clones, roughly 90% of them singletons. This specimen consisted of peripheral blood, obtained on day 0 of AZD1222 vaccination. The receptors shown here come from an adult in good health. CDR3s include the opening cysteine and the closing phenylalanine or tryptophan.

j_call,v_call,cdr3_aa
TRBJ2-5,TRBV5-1,CASSPLPGETQYF
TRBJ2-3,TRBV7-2,CASSLVPDTQYF
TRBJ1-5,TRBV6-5,CASSGPNQPQHF
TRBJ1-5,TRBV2,CASSEGGTGKNQPQHF
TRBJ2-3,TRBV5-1,CASSPRTGGGTDTQYF
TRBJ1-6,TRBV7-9,CASSRTGDSPLHF
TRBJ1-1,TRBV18,CASSPPVRADEAFF
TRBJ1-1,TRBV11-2,CASSLLAENTEAFF
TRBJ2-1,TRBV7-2,CASSSRSGQGFDNEQFF
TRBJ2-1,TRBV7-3,CASSSSGSDEQFF
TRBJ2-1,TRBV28,CASRRTSSVQFF
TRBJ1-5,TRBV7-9,CASSPEGHNAGPQHF
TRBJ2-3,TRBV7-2,CASSSQVRTDTQYF
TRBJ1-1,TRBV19,CASSLAGENTEAFF
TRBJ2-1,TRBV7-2,CATRSGIVNEQFF
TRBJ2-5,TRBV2,CASRLAGAGETQYF
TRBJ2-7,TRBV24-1,CATSDGRLAGGPIQQYF
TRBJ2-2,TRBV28,CASSQGANTGELFF
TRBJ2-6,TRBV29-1,CSVRTWEANVLTF
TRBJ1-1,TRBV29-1,CSVGGSRNTEAFF
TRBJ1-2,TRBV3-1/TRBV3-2,CASSLLTGSDGYTF
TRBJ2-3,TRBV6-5,CASRGGDTQYF
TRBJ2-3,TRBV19,CASSISGIGDTQYF
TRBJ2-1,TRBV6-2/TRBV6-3,CASSYGLAGVNEQFF
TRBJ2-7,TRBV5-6,CASTHWPTGSYEQYF
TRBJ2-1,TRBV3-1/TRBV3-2,CASTGQGSAEQFF
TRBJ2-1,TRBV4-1,CASSQQLGNNEQFF
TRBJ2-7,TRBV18,CASSPSGQAIEQYF
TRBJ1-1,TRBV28,CASSGQGAMNTEAFF
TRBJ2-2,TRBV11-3,CASSPSGQATGELFF
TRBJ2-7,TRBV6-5,CASRNLGTGEQYF
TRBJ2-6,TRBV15,CATSADRGPGPGANVLTF
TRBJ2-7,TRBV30,CAWGDPGTTKQYF
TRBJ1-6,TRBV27,CASSFRASPLHF
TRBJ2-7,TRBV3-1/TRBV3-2,CASSPRDSSYEQYF
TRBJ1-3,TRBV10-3,CAISGRDSNSGNTIYF
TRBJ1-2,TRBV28,CASSLGGRSGYTF
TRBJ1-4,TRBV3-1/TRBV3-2,CASTGRLSNEKLFF
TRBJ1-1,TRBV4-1,CASSQEVSGYKAFF
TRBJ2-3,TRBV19,CASSIAPTLTTPDTQYF
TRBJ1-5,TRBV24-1,CATSDFKDISNQPQHF
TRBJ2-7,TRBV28,CASSPQGYEQYF
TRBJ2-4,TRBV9,CASSVRDGGNIQYF
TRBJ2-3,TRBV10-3,CAIRNSRESTDTQYF
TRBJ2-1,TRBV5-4,CASSPGGSRSYNEQFF
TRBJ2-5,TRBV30,CAWSSGLPGTQYF
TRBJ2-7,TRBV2,CASSEEHEQYF
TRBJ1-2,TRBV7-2,CASREFRDYTF
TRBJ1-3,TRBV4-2,CASSQAHRGPNTIYF
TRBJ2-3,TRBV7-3,CASSLNPFPDTQYF
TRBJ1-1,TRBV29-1,CSVEDTTNTEAFF
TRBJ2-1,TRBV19,CASSDRQYNEQFF
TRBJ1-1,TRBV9,CASSVATGAGTEAFF
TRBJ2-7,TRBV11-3,CASSTGTGGRYEQYF
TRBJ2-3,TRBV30,CAWSVGAGGGDTQYF
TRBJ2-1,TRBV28,CASSSGQARTYNEQFF
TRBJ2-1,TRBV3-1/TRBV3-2,CASSQVTTSYNEQFF
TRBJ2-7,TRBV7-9,CASSLAGVRTGGLEQYF
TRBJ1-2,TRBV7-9,CASRPTGTGYGYTF